The sequence of this T cell receptor (beta chain) was determined in a study of blood T cells in healthy people across ages. Donors were systemically healthy Caucasian individuals from Russia aged roughly 6 to 90 years. For this clonotype: Its antigen is currently unknown.

A second PCR of roughly 7 to 11 cycles used a sample-barcoded 5' primer and a J-beta primer mix. TCRdb analysed the 5' RACE reads with MiXCR anew, one entry per CDR3 protein. The data hold over 950,000 distinct CDR3 sequences, with more than 30% observed a single time. Trimming stripped 5 bases from V and 6 bases from J, with 14 bases between. The length of the CDR3 is 14 residues. Study-level results: Diversity estimates drawn from one million T cells were deemed underestimates. PBMCs left unsorted prevented a conclusive naive versus antigen-experienced comparison. With donor CMV status unknown, expanded clonotype changes were possibly confounded.

The sequence was obtained from a man between 18 and 35 years old in good health. Sequencing used blood. The gene calls are TRBV12-3 or TRBV12-4 and TRBJ2-1, with D perhaps assigned TRBD1 or TRBD2 (6 bases each). The CDR3 sequence: CASSPGASVNEQFF. The DNA for the CDR3 is TGTGCCAGCAGTCCGGGGGCCTCCGTCAATGAGCAGTTCTTC.